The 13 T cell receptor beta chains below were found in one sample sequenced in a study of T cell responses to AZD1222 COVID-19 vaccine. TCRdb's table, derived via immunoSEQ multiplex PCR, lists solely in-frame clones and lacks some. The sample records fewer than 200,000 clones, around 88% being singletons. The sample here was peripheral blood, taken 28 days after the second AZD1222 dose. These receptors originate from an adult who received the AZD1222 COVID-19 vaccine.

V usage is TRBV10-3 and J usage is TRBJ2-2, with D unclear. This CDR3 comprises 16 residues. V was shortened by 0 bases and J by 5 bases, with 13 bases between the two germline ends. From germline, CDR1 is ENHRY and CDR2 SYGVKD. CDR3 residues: CAISESQAFVTGELFF. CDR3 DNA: TGTGCCATCAGTGAGTCGCAAGCATTCGTGACCGGGGAGCTGTTTTTT.

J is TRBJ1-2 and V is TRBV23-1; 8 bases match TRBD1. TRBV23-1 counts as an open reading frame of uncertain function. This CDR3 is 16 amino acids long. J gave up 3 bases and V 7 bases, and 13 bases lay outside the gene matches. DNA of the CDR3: TGCGCCAGCACACCCCGGGGCAGGGGGCCGTACTATGGCTACACCTTC. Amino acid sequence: CASTPRGRGPYYGYTF.

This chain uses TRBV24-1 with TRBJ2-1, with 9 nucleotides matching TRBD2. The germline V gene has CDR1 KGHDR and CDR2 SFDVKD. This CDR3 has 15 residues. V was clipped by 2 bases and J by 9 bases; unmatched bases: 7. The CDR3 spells CATSDSRGGAGEQFF. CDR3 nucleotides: TGTGCCACCAGTGATTCACGCGGGGGGGCAGGTGAGCAGTTCTTC.

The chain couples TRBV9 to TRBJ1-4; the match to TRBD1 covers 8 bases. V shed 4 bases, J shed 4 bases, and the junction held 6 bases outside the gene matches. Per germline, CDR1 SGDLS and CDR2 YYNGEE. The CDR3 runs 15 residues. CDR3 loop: CASSPRTGNNEKLFF. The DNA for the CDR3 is TGTGCCAGCAGCCCCCGGACAGGGAATAATGAAAAACTGTTTTTT.

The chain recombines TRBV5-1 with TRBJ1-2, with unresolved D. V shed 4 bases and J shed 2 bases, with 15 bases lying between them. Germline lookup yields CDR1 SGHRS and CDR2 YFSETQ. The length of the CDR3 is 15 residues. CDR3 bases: TGCGCCAGCAGCCAAGCTCTGACGGGGAACTATGGCTACACCTTC. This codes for CASSQALTGNYGYTF.

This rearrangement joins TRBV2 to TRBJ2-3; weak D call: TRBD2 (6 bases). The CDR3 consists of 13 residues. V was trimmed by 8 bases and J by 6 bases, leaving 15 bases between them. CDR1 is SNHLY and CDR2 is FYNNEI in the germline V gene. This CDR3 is CASCGVARDTQYF. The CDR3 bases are TGTGCCAGCTGCGGGGTAGCGCGGGATACGCAGTATTTT.

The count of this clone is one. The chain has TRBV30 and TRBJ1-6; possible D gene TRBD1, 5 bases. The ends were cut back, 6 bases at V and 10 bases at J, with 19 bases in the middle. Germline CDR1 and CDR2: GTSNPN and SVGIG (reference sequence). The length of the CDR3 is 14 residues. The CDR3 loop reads CACPPSGADSPLHF. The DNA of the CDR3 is TGTGCCTGCCCCCCTTCTGGGGCGGACTCACCCCTCCACTTT. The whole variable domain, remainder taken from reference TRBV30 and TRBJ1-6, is SQTIHQWPATLVQPVGSPLSLECTVEGTSNPNLYWYRQAAGRGLQLLFYSVGIGQISSEVPQNLSASRPQDRQFILSSKKLLLSDSGFYLCACPPSGADSPLHFGNGTRLTVT.

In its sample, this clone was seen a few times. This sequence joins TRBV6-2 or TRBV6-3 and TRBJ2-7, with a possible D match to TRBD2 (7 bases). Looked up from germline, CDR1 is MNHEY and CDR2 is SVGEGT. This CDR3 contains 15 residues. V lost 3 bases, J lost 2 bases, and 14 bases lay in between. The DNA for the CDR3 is TGTGCCAGCAGTTATTTGCGGGGGCCCGCCTACGAGCAGTACTTC. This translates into CASSYLRGPAYEQYF.

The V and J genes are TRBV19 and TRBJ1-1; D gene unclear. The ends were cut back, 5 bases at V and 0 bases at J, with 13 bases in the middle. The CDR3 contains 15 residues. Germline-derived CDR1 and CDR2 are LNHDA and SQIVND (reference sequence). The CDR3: CASSFDFRLNTEAFF. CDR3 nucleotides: TGTGCCAGTAGTTTCGATTTTCGACTGAACACTGAAGCTTTCTTT.

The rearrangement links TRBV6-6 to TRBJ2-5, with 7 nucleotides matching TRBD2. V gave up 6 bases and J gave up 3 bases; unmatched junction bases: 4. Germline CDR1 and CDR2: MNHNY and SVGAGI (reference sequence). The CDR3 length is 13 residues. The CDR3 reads CASSHGGKETQYF. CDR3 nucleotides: TGTGCCAGCAGCCACGGGGGGAAAGAGACCCAGTACTTC.

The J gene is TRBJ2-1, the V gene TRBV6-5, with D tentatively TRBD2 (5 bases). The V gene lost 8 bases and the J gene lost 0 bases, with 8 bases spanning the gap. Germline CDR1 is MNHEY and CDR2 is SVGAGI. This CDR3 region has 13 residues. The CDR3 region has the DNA TGTGCCAGCGGACTGAGCTCCTACAATGAGCAGTTCTTC. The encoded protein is CASGLSSYNEQFF.

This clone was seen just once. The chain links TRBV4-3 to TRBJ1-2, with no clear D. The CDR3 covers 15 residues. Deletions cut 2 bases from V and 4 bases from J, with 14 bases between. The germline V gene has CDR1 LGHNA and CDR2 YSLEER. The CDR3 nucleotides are TGCGCCAGCAGCCAAACACCCGACCGAGTCTATGGCTACACCTTC. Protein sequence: CASSQTPDRVYGYTF.

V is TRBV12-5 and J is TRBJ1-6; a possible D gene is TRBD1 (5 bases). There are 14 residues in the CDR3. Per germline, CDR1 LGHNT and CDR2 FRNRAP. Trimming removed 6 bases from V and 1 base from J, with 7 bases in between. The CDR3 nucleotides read TGTGCTAGTGGCACAGGATCCTATAATTCACCCCTCCACTTT. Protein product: CASGTGSYNSPLHF.